This TCR beta chain was documented in a study of OX40 agonist ivuxolimab in advanced cancers. Study overall: The drug used for patients, ivuxolimab, was an agonistic anti-OX40 (CD134) antibody. Every 2 weeks, patients got intravenous ivuxolimab at one of six dose levels (0.01-10 mg/kg). People in dose escalation had one of these cancers: hepatocellular carcinoma, melanoma, renal cell or head and neck cancer. Three patients, one with hepatocellular carcinoma and two with cutaneous melanoma, achieved partial responses.

TCRdb's copy holds only in-frame clones and misses some; the assay was immunoSEQ multiplex PCR. The top ten clones hold approximately 0.76% of a sample with some 82,000 clones, about 90% of them seen once. CDR1 is SGHTA, CDR2 FQGNSA, per germline. This CDR3 is built from 15 residues. V was pared by 5 bases and J by 5 bases, with 12 bases of the junction left unmatched. This clonotype was sampled from an adult with an advanced solid tumor such as melanoma, head and neck, liver or kidney cancer. Here the sequenced sample was CD4+ or CD8+ T cells sorted from blood, taken in a trial of the OX40 agonist ivuxolimab. The V call is TRBV7-2, the J call TRBJ2-7, with TRBD2 identical over 7 bases. Here the CDR3 reads CASSLSGPKSHEQYF. In DNA, the CDR3 is TGTGCCAGCAGCCTTAGCGGGCCAAAGAGCCACGAGCAGTACTTC.